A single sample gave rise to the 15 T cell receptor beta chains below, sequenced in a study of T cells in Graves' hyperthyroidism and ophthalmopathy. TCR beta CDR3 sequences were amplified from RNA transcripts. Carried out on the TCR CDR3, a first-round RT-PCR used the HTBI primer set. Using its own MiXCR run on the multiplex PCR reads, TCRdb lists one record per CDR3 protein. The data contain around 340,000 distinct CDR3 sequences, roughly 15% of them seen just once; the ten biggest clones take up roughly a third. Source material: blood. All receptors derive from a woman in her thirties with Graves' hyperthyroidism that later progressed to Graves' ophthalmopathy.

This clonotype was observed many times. CDR3 loop: CASSFLVNNEQFF. DNA of the CDR3: TGTGCCAGCAGCTTTCTGGTCAACAATGAGCAGTTCTTC. The chain carries TRBV11-2 and TRBJ2-1; no clear D. The CDR3 has 13 residues. Trimming shortened V by 3 bases and J by 5 bases, and 8 bases separated the two germline ends. The germline V gene has CDR1 SGHAT and CDR2 FQNNGV.

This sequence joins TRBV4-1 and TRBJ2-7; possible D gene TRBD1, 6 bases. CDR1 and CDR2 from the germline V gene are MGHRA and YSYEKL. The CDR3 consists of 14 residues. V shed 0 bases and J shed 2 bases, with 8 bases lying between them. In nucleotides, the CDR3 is TGCGCCAGCAGCCAAGAGAAGGGGGCCTACGAGCAGTACTTC. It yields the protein CASSQEKGAYEQYF.

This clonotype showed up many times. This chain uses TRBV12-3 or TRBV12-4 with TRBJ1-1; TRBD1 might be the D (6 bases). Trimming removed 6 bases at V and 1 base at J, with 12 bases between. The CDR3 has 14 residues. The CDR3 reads CASSWGHSNTEAFF. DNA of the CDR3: TGTGCCAGCAGCTGGGGACACTCGAACACTGAAGCTTTCTTT.

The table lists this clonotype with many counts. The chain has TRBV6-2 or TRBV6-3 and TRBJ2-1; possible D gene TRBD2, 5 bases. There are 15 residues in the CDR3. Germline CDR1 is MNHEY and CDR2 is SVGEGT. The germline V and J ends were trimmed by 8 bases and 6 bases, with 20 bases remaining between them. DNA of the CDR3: TGTGCCAGCCTTAAGAGCGGCTACCTGAGCAATGAGCAGTTCTTC. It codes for CASLKSGYLSNEQFF.

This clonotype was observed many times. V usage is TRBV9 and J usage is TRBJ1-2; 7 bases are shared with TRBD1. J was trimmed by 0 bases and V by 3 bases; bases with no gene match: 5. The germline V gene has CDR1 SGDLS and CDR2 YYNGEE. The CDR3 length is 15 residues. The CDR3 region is CASSEDRVANYGYTF. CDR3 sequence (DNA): TGTGCCAGCAGCGAAGACAGGGTAGCTAACTATGGCTACACCTTC.

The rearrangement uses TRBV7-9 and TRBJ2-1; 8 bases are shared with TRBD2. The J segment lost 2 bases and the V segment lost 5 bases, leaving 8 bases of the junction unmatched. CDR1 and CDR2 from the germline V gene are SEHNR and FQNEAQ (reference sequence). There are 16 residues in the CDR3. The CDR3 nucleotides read TGTGCCAGCAGCCCACCGGACGGGAGGGCCTACAATGAGCAGTTCTTC. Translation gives CASSPPDGRAYNEQFF. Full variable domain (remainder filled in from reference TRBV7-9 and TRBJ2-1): DTGVSQNPRHKITKRGQNVTFRCDPISEHNRLYWYRQTLGQGPEFLTYFQNEAQLEKSRLLSDRFSAERPKGSFSTLEIQRTEQGDSAMYLCASSPPDGRAYNEQFFGPGTRLTVL.

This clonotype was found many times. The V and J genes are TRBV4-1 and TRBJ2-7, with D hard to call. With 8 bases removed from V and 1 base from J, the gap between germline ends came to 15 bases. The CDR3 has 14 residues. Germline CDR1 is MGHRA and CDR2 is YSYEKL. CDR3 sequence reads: CASGPVDSSYEQYF. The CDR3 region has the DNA TGCGCCAGCGGACCAGTGGATTCTTCCTACGAGCAGTACTTC.

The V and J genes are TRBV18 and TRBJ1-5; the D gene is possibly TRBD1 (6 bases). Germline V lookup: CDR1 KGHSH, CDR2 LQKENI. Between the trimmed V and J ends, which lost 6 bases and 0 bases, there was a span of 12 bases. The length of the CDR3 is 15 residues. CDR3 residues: CASSPQGLSNQPQHF. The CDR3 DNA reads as TGTGCCAGCTCCCCCCAGGGGCTTAGCAATCAGCCCCAGCATTTT. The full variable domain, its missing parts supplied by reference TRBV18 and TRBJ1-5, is NAGVMQNPRHLVRRRGQEARLRCSPMKGHSHVYWYRQLPEEGLKFMVYLQKENIIDESGMPKERFSAEFPKEGPSILRIQQVVRGDSAAYFCASSPQGLSNQPQHFGDGTRLSIL.

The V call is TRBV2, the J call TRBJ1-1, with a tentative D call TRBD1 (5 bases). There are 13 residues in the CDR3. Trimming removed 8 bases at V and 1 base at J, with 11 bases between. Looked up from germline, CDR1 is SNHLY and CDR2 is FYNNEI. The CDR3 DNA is TGTGCCAGCGGGACGGAGGCGAACACTGAAGCTTTCTTT. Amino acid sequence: CASGTEANTEAFF.

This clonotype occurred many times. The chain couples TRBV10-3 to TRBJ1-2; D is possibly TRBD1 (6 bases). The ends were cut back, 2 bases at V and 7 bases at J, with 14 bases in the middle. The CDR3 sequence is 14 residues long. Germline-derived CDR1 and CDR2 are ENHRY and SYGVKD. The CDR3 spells CAISETSGVGGYTF. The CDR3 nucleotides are TGTGCCATCAGTGAGACCTCAGGGGTCGGTGGCTACACCTTC.

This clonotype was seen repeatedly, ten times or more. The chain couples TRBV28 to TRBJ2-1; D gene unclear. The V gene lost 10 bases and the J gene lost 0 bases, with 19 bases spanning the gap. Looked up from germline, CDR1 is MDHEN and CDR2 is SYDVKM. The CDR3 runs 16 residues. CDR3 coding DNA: TGTGCCACCTCTGGGCTCGTAGCAGACTCCTACAATGAGCAGTTCTTC. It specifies CATSGLVADSYNEQFF.

CDR3 in amino acids: CASRETEEETQYF. CDR3 DNA: TGTGCCAGCAGAGAGACAGAGGAAGAGACCCAGTACTTC. The rearrangement links TRBV12-3 or TRBV12-4 to TRBJ2-5; tentatively, D is TRBD1 (5 bases). CDR3 length equals 13 residues. Between the trimmed V and J ends, which lost 6 bases and 3 bases, there was a span of 11 bases.

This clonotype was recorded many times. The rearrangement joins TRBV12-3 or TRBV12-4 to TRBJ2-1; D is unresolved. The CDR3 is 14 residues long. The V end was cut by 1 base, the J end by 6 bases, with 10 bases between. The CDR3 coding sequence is TGTGCCAGCAGTTTAGACAGTGGCATCAATGAGCAGTTCTTC. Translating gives CASSLDSGINEQFF.

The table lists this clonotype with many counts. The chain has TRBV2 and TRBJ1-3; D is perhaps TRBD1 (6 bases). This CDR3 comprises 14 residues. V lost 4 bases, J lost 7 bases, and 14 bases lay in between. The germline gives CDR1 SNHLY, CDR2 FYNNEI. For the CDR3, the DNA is TGTGCCAGCAGTGGTCGACAGGCAAAGAACACCATATATTTT. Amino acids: CASSGRQAKNTIYF.

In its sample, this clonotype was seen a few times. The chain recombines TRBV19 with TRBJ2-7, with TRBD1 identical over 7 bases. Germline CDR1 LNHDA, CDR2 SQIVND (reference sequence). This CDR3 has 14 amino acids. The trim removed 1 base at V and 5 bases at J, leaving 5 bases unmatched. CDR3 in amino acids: CASSIAGGADEQYF. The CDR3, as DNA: TGTGCCAGTAGTATAGCAGGGGGTGCGGACGAGCAGTACTTC.